Listed below are T cell receptor beta chains from one sample, sequenced in a study of blood T cell repertoires in COVID-19. Repertoires were generated with immunoSEQ multiplex PCR, while TCRdb's copy carries only in-frame clones and drops some. The sample lists around 110,000 clones; 75% to 95% were seen once. Material for sequencing was peripheral blood. The receptor set was obtained from a human donor with active COVID-19. The donor label of this sample is uncertain. The CDR3 runs from the conserved cysteine through the conserved F or W. Fields, in order: clone size, J gene, D gene, V gene, CDR3 protein, CDR3 DNA. D genes are given only for firm matches. Clone size, where shown, is once, few, many, or a class for clones that have expanded.

>-|TRBJ2-7|TRBD1|TRBV6-1
CASSDLDRAGYSYEQYF
TGTGCCAGCAGTGATCTAGACAGGGCCGGCTATTCCTACGAGCAGTACTTC
>-|TRBJ2-7|TRBD2|TRBV13
CASSVTSGPFSYEQYF
TGTGCCAGCAGCGTCACTAGCGGGCCCTTCTCCTACGAGCAGTACTTC
>-|TRBJ2-1|TRBD2|TRBV7-9
CASSFNSGPHDEQFF
TGTGCCAGCAGCTTTAATAGCGGGCCCCACGATGAGCAGTTCTTC
>-|TRBJ1-1|-|TRBV19
CASTPRVSLTEAFF
TGTGCCAGTACCCCCAGGGTCTCGCTCACTGAAGCTTTCTTT
>-|TRBJ2-1|TRBD2|TRBV5-1
CASSSLAESYNEQFF
TGCGCCAGCAGCTCCCTAGCGGAATCCTACAATGAGCAGTTCTTC
>-|TRBJ1-5|TRBD1|TRBV6-5
CASRRTGMGNQPQHF
TGTGCCAGCAGGCGGACAGGTATGGGCAATCAGCCCCAGCATTTT
>-|TRBJ2-7|-|TRBV6-5
CASSKDRFPLYEQYF
TGTGCCAGCAGCAAAGACAGGTTCCCCCTTTACGAGCAGTACTTC
>-|TRBJ1-2|-|TRBV14
CASSRIQTYGYTF
TGTGCCAGCAGCCGAATACAGACCTATGGCTACACCTTC
>-|TRBJ2-2|-|TRBV5-4
CASSLASQNTGELFF
TGTGCCAGCAGCTTGGCTAGCCAGAACACCGGGGAGCTGTTTTTT
>-|TRBJ2-1|-|TRBV5-8
CASSTRQTYNEQFF
TGTGCCAGCAGCACCAGACAGACCTACAATGAGCAGTTCTTC
>few|TRBJ1-2|-|TRBV7-9
CASSADTYNYGYTF
TGTGCCAGCAGCGCGGACACCTATAACTATGGCTACACCTTC
>-|TRBJ2-2|TRBD2|TRBV11-3
CASSLLTSGLAGELFF
TGTGCCAGCAGCTTACTAACTAGCGGGCTCGCCGGGGAGCTGTTTTTT
>-|TRBJ1-2|-|TRBV6-5
CASSYSTLTTITF
TGTGCCAGCAGTTACTCGACCCTAACAACTATTACCTTC
>-|TRBJ1-1|-|TRBV19
CASSPEWGGRGTEAFF
TGTGCCAGTAGTCCAGAGTGGGGGGGGCGAGGAACTGAAGCTTTCTTT
>-|TRBJ2-1|TRBD1|TRBV5-4
CASSDRGRLGNEQFF
TGTGCCAGCAGCGACAGGGGGCGGCTCGGCAATGAGCAGTTCTTC
>-|TRBJ2-3|TRBD1|TRBV27
CASSGQGVDTQYF
TGTGCCAGCAGTGGACAGGGGGTTGATACGCAGTATTTT
>few|TRBJ1-1|TRBD1|TRBV28
CASSPISWDSENTEAFF
TGTGCCAGCAGTCCGATCTCCTGGGACAGCGAAAACACTGAAGCTTTCTTT
>-|TRBJ2-3|-|TRBV7-5
CVRSFHQHPLAGVGDTQYF
TGTGTCAGAAGCTTCCACCAACACCCGCTAGCGGGGGTTGGAGATACGCAGTATTTT
>few|TRBJ1-1|-|TRBV4-1
CASSPGQGPNTEAFF
TGCGCCAGCAGCCCCGGGCAGGGCCCGAACACTGAAGCTTTCTTT
>-|TRBJ2-1|-|TRBV7-3
CASSLGPQSGEQFF
TGTGCCAGCAGCTTGGGCCCTCAGTCAGGTGAGCAGTTCTTC
>-|TRBJ2-7|TRBD2|TRBV6-2/TRBV6-3
CASSYQRGLAGVSYEQYF
TGTGCCAGCAGTTATCAACGAGGACTAGCGGGGGTCTCCTACGAGCAGTACTTC
>-|TRBJ1-2|TRBD1|TRBV5-6
CASSLGTGWNYGYTF
TGTGCCAGCAGCCTAGGGACAGGCTGGAACTATGGCTACACCTTC
>-|TRBJ2-4|TRBD1|TRBV6-2/TRBV6-3
CASSYGQGRIQYF
TGTGCCAGCAGTTACGGACAGGGCCGGATTCAGTACTTC
>-|TRBJ2-7|TRBD1|TRBV2
CASSVGRPGQGAVEQYF
TGTGCCAGCAGTGTCGGACGTCCGGGACAGGGGGCGGTTGAGCAGTACTTC
>-|TRBJ1-2|-|TRBV18
CASSPRGWSGYTF
TGTGCCAGCTCACCGAGGGGGTGGAGTGGCTACACCTTC
>-|TRBJ1-4|-|TRBV15
CATSGSGQTNEKLFF
TGTGCCACCAGCGGATCAGGACAGACTAATGAAAAACTGTTTTTT
>-|TRBJ1-6|TRBD1|TRBV4-3
CASTTGVHDNSPLHF
TGCGCCAGCACCACAGGGGTCCACGATAATTCACCCCTCCACTTT
>-|TRBJ2-7|-|TRBV10-2
CASSPGLIVGEQYF
TGCGCCAGCAGTCCGGGACTGATCGTCGGCGAGCAGTACTTC
>-|TRBJ1-6|-|TRBV12-3/TRBV12-4
CASSQNNSPLHF
TGTGCCAGCAGTCAGAATAATTCACCCCTCCACTTT